Only a few counts were recorded for the clone carrying this T cell receptor (beta chain). Its specificity is unknown. This record comes from a study of somatic mutations in cytotoxic T cells in rheumatoid arthritis. Study results and caveats: Comparison of CD8+ T-cell clonality between rheumatoid arthritis patients and age-matched healthy controls yielded no significant difference.

V lost 2 bases and J 7 bases, leaving 13 bases between the germline ends. Germline lookup yields CDR1 SGHNT and CDR2 YYREEE (reference sequence). The CDR3 is 13 residues long. TCRdb keeps only in-frame clones here, not all; method: immunoSEQ multiplex PCR. The data show 20,000 or so clones, roughly 82% seen once. This sequence originates from a woman between 50 and 59 years old in good health. What was sequenced was CD8+ T cells sorted from blood. The genes are TRBV5-4 and TRBJ2-7; no reliable D call. In nucleotides, the CDR3 is TGTGCCAGCAGCTTAGCTGCCCTAAGGGAGCAGTACTTC. Its translation is CASSLAALREQYF.